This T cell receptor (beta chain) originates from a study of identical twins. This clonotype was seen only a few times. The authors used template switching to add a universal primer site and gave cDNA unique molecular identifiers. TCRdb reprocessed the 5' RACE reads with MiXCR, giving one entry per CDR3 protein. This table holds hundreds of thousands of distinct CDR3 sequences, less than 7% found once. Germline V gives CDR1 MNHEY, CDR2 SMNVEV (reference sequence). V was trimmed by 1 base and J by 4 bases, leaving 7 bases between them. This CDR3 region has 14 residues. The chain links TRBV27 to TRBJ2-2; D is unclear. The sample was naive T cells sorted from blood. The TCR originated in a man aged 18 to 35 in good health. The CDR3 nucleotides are TGTGCCAGCAGTTTATTTGGATCCACCGGGGAGCTGTTTTTT. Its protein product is CASSLFGSTGELFF.